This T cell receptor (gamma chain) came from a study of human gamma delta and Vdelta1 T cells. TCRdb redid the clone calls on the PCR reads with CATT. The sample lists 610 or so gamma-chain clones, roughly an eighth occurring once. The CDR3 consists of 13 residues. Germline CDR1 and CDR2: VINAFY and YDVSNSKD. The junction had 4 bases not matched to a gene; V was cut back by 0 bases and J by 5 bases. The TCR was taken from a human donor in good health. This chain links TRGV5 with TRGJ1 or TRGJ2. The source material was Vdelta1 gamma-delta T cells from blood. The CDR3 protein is CATWDRPHYKKLF. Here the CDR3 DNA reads TGTGCCACCTGGGACAGGCCCCATTATAAGAAACTCTTT.